The rows below give T cell receptor beta chains drawn from one sample of a study of T cells after posttransplantation cyclophosphamide. Clones were sequenced by immunoSEQ multiplex PCR, and TCRdb holds only the in-frame ones, with some missing. Listed for the sample are around 24,000 clones, none seen a single time. The input for sequencing was PBMCs, taken after allogeneic stem cell transplant with posttransplant cyclophosphamide. The receptors originated from a young adult male patient who received an allogeneic stem cell transplant from a related donor, was CMV-positive, and had no GVHD. The graft donor may have contributed some T cells. CDR3s include the opening cysteine and the closing phenylalanine or tryptophan. The D gene is left open where the match is weak. Some rows have no size entry. The others give once, few or many, or a class for an expanded clone.

>many|TRBV12-5|TRBJ2-3|NA
CASGTGKGATDTQYF
TGTGCTAGTGGCACAGGGAAAGGGGCCACAGATACGCAGTATTTT
>many|TRBV5-1|TRBJ1-1|TRBD1
CASSRRTGLTEAFF
TGCGCCAGCAGCAGGAGGACAGGGCTTACTGAAGCTTTCTTT
>many|TRBV2|TRBJ2-7|NA
CASSFYYEQYF
TGTGCCAGCAGTTTTTACTACGAGCAGTACTTC
>many|TRBV15|TRBJ2-6|NA
CATSRGEARNVLTF
TGTGCCACCAGCAGGGGAGAAGCGCGCAACGTCCTGACTTTC
>many|TRBV28|TRBJ1-3|NA
CASSFWLRGFSGNTIYF
TGTGCCAGCAGTTTTTGGTTGCGGGGCTTCTCTGGAAACACCATATATTTT
>NA|TRBV11-2|TRBJ2-7|NA
CASSLGLGGGEQYF
TGTGCCAGCAGCTTAGGGCTTGGAGGTGGCGAGCAGTACTTC
>many|TRBV2|TRBJ1-2|TRBD1
CASRQGADYGYTF
TGTGCCAGCAGACAGGGGGCAGACTATGGCTACACCTTC
>many|TRBV18|TRBJ1-5|NA
CASSPMSSRFSNQPQHF
TGTGCCAGCTCACCAATGAGCTCTAGGTTTAGCAATCAGCCCCAGCATTTT
>many|TRBV11-3|TRBJ1-6|NA
CASSQTTASPLHF
TGTGCCAGCAGCCAGACGACAGCTTCACCCCTCCACTTT
>NA|TRBV2|TRBJ2-1|NA
CASSEDRSSYNEQFF
TGTGCCAGCAGTGAAGATAGGAGCTCCTACAATGAGCAGTTCTTC
>many|TRBV11-2|TRBJ1-1|NA
CASSFSTEAFF
TGTGCCAGCAGCTTCAGCACTGAAGCTTTCTTT
>many|TRBV6-5|TRBJ2-7|NA
CASSYDTGQSLEQYF
TGTGCCAGCAGTTACGACACAGGGCAGTCTCTCGAGCAGTACTTC
>many|TRBV5-6|TRBJ1-5|TRBD1
CASSQQGYNQPQHF
TGTGCCAGCAGCCAACAGGGGTACAATCAGCCCCAGCATTTT
>many|TRBV2|TRBJ1-4|NA
CASSADTGGEKLFF
TGTGCCAGCAGTGCGGACACCGGAGGGGAAAAACTGTTTTTT
>many|TRBV29-1|TRBJ2-3|NA
CSVDGGQHPSTDTQYF
TGCAGCGTTGATGGAGGACAGCACCCTAGCACAGATACGCAGTATTTT
>many|TRBV14|TRBJ2-2|TRBD1
CASSRDRVTGELFF
TGTGCCAGCAGCCGGGACAGGGTGACCGGGGAGCTGTTTTTT
>many|TRBV21-1|TRBJ2-7|NA
CASSKDEGAGTEQYF
TGTGCCAGCAGCAAAGATGAGGGGGCAGGAACCGAGCAGTACTTC
>many|TRBV19|TRBJ2-2|TRBD2
CASSNPTSGGPGELFF
TGTGCCAGTAGTAACCCGACTAGCGGGGGGCCCGGGGAGCTGTTTTTT
>many|TRBV27|TRBJ1-6|NA
CASVARGSSYNSPLHF
TGTGCCAGCGTAGCGAGAGGGAGCTCCTATAATTCACCCCTCCACTTT
>many|TRBV7-9|TRBJ2-5|TRBD2
CATRTGGGETQYF
TGTGCCACCCGCACGGGAGGTGGAGAGACCCAGTACTTC
>many|TRBV19|TRBJ2-7|TRBD1
CASSRQGPSQYEQYF
TGTGCCAGTAGCCGACAGGGCCCGTCCCAATACGAGCAGTACTTC
>NA|TRBV5-5|TRBJ1-6|NA
CASSLVAETRSSYNSPLHF
TGTGCCAGCAGCTTGGTAGCTGAGACCCGGAGCTCCTATAATTCACCCCTCCACTTT
>many|TRBV19|TRBJ1-2|NA
CASSMSGSYTF
TGTGCCAGTAGTATGTCAGGAAGCTACACCTTC
>many|TRBV5-6|TRBJ1-4|NA
CASSLVTGGGEKLFF
TGTGCCAGCAGCTTGGTGACAGGAGGAGGTGAAAAACTGTTTTTT
>many|TRBV4-1|TRBJ1-5|TRBD1
CASSPLTGTGSFGSNQPQHF
TGCGCCAGCAGCCCACTAACCGGGACAGGGAGCTTTGGGAGCAATCAGCCCCAGCATTTT
>many|TRBV4-1|TRBJ1-6|NA
CASSQQSTVSYNSPLHF
TGCGCCAGCAGCCAGCAGTCGACAGTCTCCTATAATTCACCCCTCCACTTT
>few|TRBV25-1|TRBJ2-7|NA
CASSEGTTVNEQYF
TGTGCCAGCAGTGAGGGGACAACGGTAAACGAGCAGTACTTC
>many|TRBV10-3|TRBJ2-2|TRBD1
CAISEYETGGTGELFF
TGTGCCATCAGTGAGTATGAGACAGGGGGAACCGGGGAGCTGTTTTTT
>many|TRBV7-2|TRBJ2-4|TRBD1
CASSLGDSTIQYF
TGTGCCAGCAGCCTAGGGGACAGCACCATTCAGTACTTC
>many|TRBV7-8|TRBJ1-1|NA
CASSLGGGVVTEAFF
TGTGCCAGCAGCTTAGGCGGGGGTGTGGTCACTGAAGCTTTCTTT
>many|TRBV4-1|TRBJ2-1|NA
CASGKEGPYNEQFF
TGCGCCAGCGGGAAGGAGGGCCCGTACAATGAGCAGTTCTTC
>many|TRBV4-1|TRBJ2-3|NA
CASEGGKTDTQYF
TGCGCCAGCGAGGGGGGGAAAACAGATACGCAGTATTTT
>many|TRBV29-1|TRBJ1-1|NA
CSVPQRTEAFF
TGCAGCGTCCCTCAGAGGACTGAAGCTTTCTTT
>many|TRBV7-5|TRBJ2-7|NA
CVRSPDRGRYEQYF
TGTGTCAGAAGCCCAGACAGGGGGCGATACGAGCAGTACTTC
>many|TRBV29-1|TRBJ2-5|NA
CSVVAEQETQYF
TGCAGCGTTGTGGCAGAACAAGAGACCCAGTACTTC
>many|TRBV6-1|TRBJ2-1|NA
CASTQGGNEQFF
TGTGCCAGCACACAGGGGGGGAATGAGCAGTTCTTC
>few|TRBV6-4|TRBJ1-6|TRBD1
CASRTGAWNSPLHF
TGTGCCAGCAGGACAGGGGCTTGGAATTCACCCCTCCACTTT
>many|TRBV28|TRBJ1-2|TRBD1
CASRAVGTEIYGYTF
TGTGCCAGCAGGGCTGTAGGGACAGAGATCTATGGCTACACCTTC
>many|TRBV7-2|TRBJ1-3|NA
CASSLYPYSGNTIYF
TGTGCCAGCAGCTTATATCCGTACTCTGGAAACACCATATATTTT
>many|TRBV7-9|TRBJ2-7|NA
CASSLNPGWSYEQYF
TGTGCCAGCAGCTTAAACCCAGGGTGGTCCTACGAGCAGTACTTC
>many|TRBV19|TRBJ2-1|TRBD1
CASSWVWGQGLYNEQFF
TGTGCCAGTAGTTGGGTTTGGGGACAGGGCCTATACAATGAGCAGTTCTTC
>many|TRBV19|TRBJ1-5|NA
CASSMIQGHANQPQHF
TGTGCCAGTAGTATGATACAGGGTCATGCCAATCAGCCCCAGCATTTT
>many|TRBV27|TRBJ1-6|NA
CASSLGAYSPLHF
TGTGCCAGCAGTTTGGGCGCTTATTCACCCCTCCACTTT
>NA|TRBV27|TRBJ2-7|NA
CASSLSARTENEQYF
TGTGCCAGCAGTTTATCGGCTAGAACGGAGAACGAGCAGTACTTC
>many|TRBV4-1|TRBJ1-2|TRBD1
CASSQDGTGINYGYTF
TGCGCCAGCAGCCAGGACGGGACAGGGATAAACTATGGCTACACCTTC
>few|TRBV7-8|TRBJ2-3|TRBD2
CASSNAPRTSGGAMGLDTQYF
TGTGCCAGCAGCAACGCGCCGCGTACTAGCGGGGGGGCCATGGGCCTTGATACGCAGTATTTT
>many|TRBV19|TRBJ2-4|TRBD2
CASSMSSGGASIQYF
TGTGCCAGTAGTATGTCCAGCGGGGGGGCCTCCATTCAGTACTTC
>many|TRBV5-5|TRBJ1-2|TRBD1
CASSLAQGAGGYTF
TGTGCCAGCAGCTTGGCACAGGGGGCTGGGGGCTACACCTTC
>many|TRBV19|TRBJ1-2|TRBD1
CASIPETGTGSGYTF
TGTGCCAGTATTCCTGAAACCGGGACAGGGAGTGGCTACACCTTC
>many|TRBV28|TRBJ2-7|NA
CAHSLGAPGEQYF
TGTGCCCACAGTTTGGGGGCCCCAGGCGAGCAGTACTTC
>many|TRBV9|TRBJ2-7|TRBD2
CASSVTSGLSYEQYF
TGTGCCAGCAGCGTGACTAGCGGGCTTTCCTACGAGCAGTACTTC